This T cell receptor beta chain was observed in a study of blood T cell repertoires in COVID-19. Study-wide context: Sources were T cells, B-cell-depleted T cells, or PBMCs; the material itself was cDNA or gDNA.

This clone was observed a single time. Original processing methods: Reference gene primer amplification in the assay estimated nucleated cell counts. Clones were sequenced by immunoSEQ multiplex PCR, and TCRdb holds only the in-frame ones, with some missing. The V and J calls and clone size were taken over from that table, and D and trimming were inferred from the DNA. Seen here are about 55,000 clones, about 90% observed once, and the top ten hold 15% to 20%. The clonotype comes from a human donor with active COVID-19. The donor label of this sample is uncertain. Sequencing was done on a sample of peripheral blood.

The CDR3 sequence: CASSSEGQGRDGYTF. The CDR3 DNA sequence: TGTGCCAGCAGTTCAGAAGGACAGGGGAGGGATGGCTACACCTTC. The V and J genes are TRBV5-6 and TRBJ1-2, with 9 bases matching TRBD1. The V segment lost 5 bases and the J segment 6 bases; nucleotides outside the gene matches: 11. The germline gives CDR1 SGHDT, CDR2 YYEEEE. The CDR3 length is 15 residues.